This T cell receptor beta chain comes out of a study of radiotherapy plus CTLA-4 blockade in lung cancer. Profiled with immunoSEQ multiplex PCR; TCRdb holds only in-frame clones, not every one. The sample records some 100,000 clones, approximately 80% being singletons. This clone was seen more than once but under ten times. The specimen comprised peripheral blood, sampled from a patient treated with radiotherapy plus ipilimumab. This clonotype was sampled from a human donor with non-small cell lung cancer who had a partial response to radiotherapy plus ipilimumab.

CDR3 nucleotide sequence: TGTGCTAGTGGTTTGCAGGCCGGACAGGGATCCAATGAGCAGTTCTTC. This translates into CASGLQAGQGSNEQFF. V is TRBV12-5 and J is TRBJ2-1; 8 bases match TRBD1. The CDR3 sequence is 16 residues long. Germline trimming cut 2 bases from V and 6 bases from J; bases unmatched to any gene: 9. CDR1 and CDR2 (germline): LGHNT, FRNRAP.